The source of this T cell receptor (beta chain) is a study of cytomegalovirus exposure and HLA in healthy donors. 13 Jbeta primers and 60 Vbeta primers were used for the PCR. The assay was immunoSEQ multiplex PCR, and TCRdb's table has in-frame clones only and misses some. The sample comprises about 130,000 clones, roughly 78% of which are singletons, and 2.5% to 3% rests with the top ten. Germline trimming cut 0 bases from V and 3 bases from J; bases unmatched to any gene: 5. This CDR3 is 15 amino acids long. Germline CDR1 is SGDLS and CDR2 is YYNGEE. J is TRBJ2-7 and V is TRBV9; 8 bases are a match to TRBD2. The specimen sequenced was PBMCs. This TCR derives from a man aged 30-40 years in good health and CMV-seronegative. Written as DNA, the CDR3 is TGTGCCAGCAGCGTAGCAAGCGGGAGTGGCTACGAGCAGTACTTC. It yields the protein CASSVASGSGYEQYF.